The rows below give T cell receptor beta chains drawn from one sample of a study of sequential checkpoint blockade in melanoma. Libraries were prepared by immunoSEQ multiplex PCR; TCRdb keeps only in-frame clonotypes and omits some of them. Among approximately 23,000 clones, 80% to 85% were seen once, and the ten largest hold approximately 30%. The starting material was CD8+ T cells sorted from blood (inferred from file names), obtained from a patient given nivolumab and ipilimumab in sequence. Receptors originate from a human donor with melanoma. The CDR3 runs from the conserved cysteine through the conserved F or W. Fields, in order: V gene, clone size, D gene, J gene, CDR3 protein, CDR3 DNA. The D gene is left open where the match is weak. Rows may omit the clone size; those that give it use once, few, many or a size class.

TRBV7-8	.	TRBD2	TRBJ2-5	CASSPGPAGGKETQYF	TGTGCCAGCAGCCCAGGGCCAGCGGGGGGGAAGGAGACCCAGTACTTC
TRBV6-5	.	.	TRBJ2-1	CASGSWGDEQFF	TGTGCCAGCGGGAGTTGGGGGGATGAGCAGTTCTTC
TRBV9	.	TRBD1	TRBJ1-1	CASSGRDRAMNTEAFF	TGTGCCAGCAGCGGCCGGGACAGGGCCATGAACACTGAAGCTTTCTTT
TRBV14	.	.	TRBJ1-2	CASSQDLLGRAHGYTF	TGTGCCAGCAGCCAAGATCTTCTCGGCAGGGCACATGGCTACACCTTC
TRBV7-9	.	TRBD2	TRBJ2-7	CASTSVVGGPYEQYF	TGTGCCAGCACCTCCGTGGTGGGAGGGCCCTACGAGCAGTACTTC
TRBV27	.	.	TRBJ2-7	CASSLSTGYEQYF	TGTGCCAGCAGTTTAAGTACCGGCTACGAGCAGTACTTC
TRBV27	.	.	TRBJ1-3	CASSLGAGAYSGNTIYF	TGTGCCAGCAGTTTAGGAGCAGGGGCCTACTCTGGAAACACCATATATTTT
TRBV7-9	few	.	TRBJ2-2	CASSLSRAGELFF	TGTGCCAGCAGCTTATCCAGGGCCGGGGAGCTGTTTTTT
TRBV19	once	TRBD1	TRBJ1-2	CASRGQEGDGYTF	TGTGCCAGTAGGGGACAGGAAGGGGATGGCTACACCTTC
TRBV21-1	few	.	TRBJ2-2	CASSKVRTGSCASGLGGELFF	TGTGCCAGCAGCAAAGTACGTACAGGGTCATGCGCTAGCGGGCTTGGTGGGGAGCTGTTTTTT
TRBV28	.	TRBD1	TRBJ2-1	CASSPHRDRGPNEQFF	TGTGCCAGCAGTCCCCACCGGGACAGGGGGCCCAATGAGCAGTTCTTC
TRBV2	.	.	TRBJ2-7	CASSDPGHNLYEQYF	TGTGCCAGCAGTGACCCGGGACACAATCTTTACGAGCAGTACTTC
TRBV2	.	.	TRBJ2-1	CASLARSYNEQFF	TGTGCCAGCCTGGCCCGCTCCTACAATGAGCAGTTCTTC
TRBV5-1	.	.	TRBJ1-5	CASIIMLLKCARLRPQHF	TGCGCCAGCATTATCATGTTGCTCAAGTGTGCGCGTCTAAGGCCCCAGCATTTT
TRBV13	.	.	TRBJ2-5	CASSVGQTETQYF	TGTGCCAGCAGCGTCGGACAGACAGAGACCCAGTACTTC
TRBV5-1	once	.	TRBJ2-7	CASSPSRNRGGEQYF	TGCGCCAGCAGCCCCAGTCGGAACAGGGGAGGAGAGCAGTACTTC
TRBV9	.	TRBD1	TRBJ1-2	CASSGSQGLNYGYTF	TGTGCCAGCAGCGGATCACAGGGGCTCAACTATGGCTACACCTTC
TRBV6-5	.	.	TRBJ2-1	CASSPQGGSYNEQFF	TGTGCCAGCAGCCCACAGGGGGGGTCCTACAATGAGCAGTTCTTC
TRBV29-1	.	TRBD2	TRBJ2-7	CSVRTSGSSYEQYF	TGCAGCGTTAGGACTAGCGGGAGCAGTTACGAGCAGTACTTC
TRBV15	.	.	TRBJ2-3	CATSRDRRVGGNTDTQYF	TGTGCCACCAGCAGAGATCGGCGGGTGGGCGGGAACACAGATACGCAGTATTTT
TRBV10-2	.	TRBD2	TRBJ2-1	CASSERTRFLFF	TGCGCCAGCAGTGAGAGGACTAGGTTTCTGTTCTTC
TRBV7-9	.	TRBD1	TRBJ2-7	CASRPTGGIHTEQYF	TGTGCCAGCAGACCCACAGGGGGCATTCATACCGAGCAGTACTTC
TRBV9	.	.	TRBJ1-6	CASSVEEGSPLHF	TGTGCCAGCAGCGTAGAGGAGGGCTCACCCCTCCACTTT
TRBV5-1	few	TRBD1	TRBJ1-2	CASSHRFLTYRGSGYTF	TGCGCCAGCAGCCACCGGTTTTTGACATACAGGGGCAGCGGCTACACCTTC
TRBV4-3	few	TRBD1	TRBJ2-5	CASSHGTGSGFPETQYF	TGCGCCAGCAGCCACGGGACAGGGTCCGGTTTTCCAGAGACCCAGTACTTC
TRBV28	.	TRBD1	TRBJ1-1	CASSTYRGRTEAFF	TGTGCCAGCAGTACTTACAGGGGGAGGACTGAAGCTTTCTTT
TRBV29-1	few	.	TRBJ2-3	CSVPPRGVGTDTQYF	TGCAGCGTCCCCCCCCGGGGAGTTGGGACAGATACGCAGTATTTT
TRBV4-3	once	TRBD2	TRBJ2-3	CASSPRTSGSTDTQYF	TGCGCCAGCAGCCCAAGGACTAGCGGGAGCACAGATACGCAGTATTTT
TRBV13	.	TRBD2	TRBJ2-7	CASSLGRRAGAYEQYF	TGTGCCAGCAGCTTAGGGAGGAGAGCGGGGGCCTACGAGCAGTACTTC
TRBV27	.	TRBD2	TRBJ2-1	CASSFLLAGGPDEQFF	TGTGCCAGCAGTTTTTTACTAGCGGGAGGGCCGGATGAGCAGTTCTTC
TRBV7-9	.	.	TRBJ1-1	CAKGQLNTEAFF	TGTGCCAAAGGACAGCTGAACACTGAAGCTTTCTTT
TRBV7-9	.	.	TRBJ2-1	CASSRGGYGISYNEQFF	TGTGCCAGCAGCCGTGGTGGGTACGGGATCTCCTACAATGAGCAGTTCTTC
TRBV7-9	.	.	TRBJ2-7	CASSLAQQSYEQYF	TGTGCCAGCAGCTTAGCTCAACAGTCCTACGAGCAGTACTTC
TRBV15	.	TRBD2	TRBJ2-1	CATSRGLAGGYNEQFF	TGTGCCACCAGCAGAGGGTTAGCGGGGGGTTACAATGAGCAGTTCTTC
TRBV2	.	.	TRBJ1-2	CATQGRSYTF	TGTGCCACCCAGGGCCGGAGCTACACCTTC
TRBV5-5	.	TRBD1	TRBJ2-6	CASSLKGQGEVGANVLTF	TGCGCCAGCAGCCTGAAAGGACAGGGGGAGGTTGGGGCCAACGTCCTGACTTTC
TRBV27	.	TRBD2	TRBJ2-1	CASSPLAGVRYEQFF	TGTGCCAGCAGTCCACTAGCGGGAGTGCGTTATGAGCAGTTCTTC
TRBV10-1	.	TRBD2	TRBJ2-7	CASSESWASGSYEQYF	TGCGCCAGCAGTGAGTCGTGGGCTAGCGGCTCCTACGAGCAGTACTTC
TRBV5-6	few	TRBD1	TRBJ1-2	CASSSPDRVTYGYTF	TGTGCCAGCAGCTCTCCGGACAGGGTGACCTATGGCTACACCTTC
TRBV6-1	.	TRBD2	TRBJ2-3	CASSKAGDSTDTQYF	TGTGCCAGCAGTAAAGCGGGAGATTCCACAGATACGCAGTATTTT
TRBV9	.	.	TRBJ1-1	CASGRENTEAFF	TGTGCCAGCGGTCGGGAGAACACTGAAGCTTTCTTT
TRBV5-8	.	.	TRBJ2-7	CASSFVGGYPYEQYF	TGTGCCAGCAGCTTCGTGGGAGGCTATCCCTACGAGCAGTACTTC
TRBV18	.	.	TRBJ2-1	CASSPPKRGSYNEQFF	TGTGCCAGCTCACCTCCGAAGAGAGGCTCCTACAATGAGCAGTTCTTC
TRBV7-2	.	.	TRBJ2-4	CASSPPGGLIQYF	TGTGCCAGCAGCCCCCCCGGGGGACTCATTCAGTACTTC